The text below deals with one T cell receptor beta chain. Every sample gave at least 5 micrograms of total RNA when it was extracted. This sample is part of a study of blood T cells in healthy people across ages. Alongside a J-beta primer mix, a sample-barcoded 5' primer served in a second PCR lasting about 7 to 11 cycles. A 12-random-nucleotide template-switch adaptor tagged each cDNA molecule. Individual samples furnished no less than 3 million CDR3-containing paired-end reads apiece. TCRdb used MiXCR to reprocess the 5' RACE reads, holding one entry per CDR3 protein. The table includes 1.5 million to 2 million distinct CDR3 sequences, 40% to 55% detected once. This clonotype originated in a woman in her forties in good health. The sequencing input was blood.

CDR3 in amino acids: CASSVGPTQAHNEQFF. The CDR3 nucleotides read TGTGCCAGCAGCGTAGGGCCTACCCAGGCCCACAATGAGCAGTTCTTC. This chain uses TRBV9 with TRBJ2-1; D remains unclear. Germline V gene lookup returns CDR1 SGDLS and CDR2 YYNGEE. V was cut by 0 bases and J by 5 bases, with 15 bases left in between. The CDR3 runs 16 residues.